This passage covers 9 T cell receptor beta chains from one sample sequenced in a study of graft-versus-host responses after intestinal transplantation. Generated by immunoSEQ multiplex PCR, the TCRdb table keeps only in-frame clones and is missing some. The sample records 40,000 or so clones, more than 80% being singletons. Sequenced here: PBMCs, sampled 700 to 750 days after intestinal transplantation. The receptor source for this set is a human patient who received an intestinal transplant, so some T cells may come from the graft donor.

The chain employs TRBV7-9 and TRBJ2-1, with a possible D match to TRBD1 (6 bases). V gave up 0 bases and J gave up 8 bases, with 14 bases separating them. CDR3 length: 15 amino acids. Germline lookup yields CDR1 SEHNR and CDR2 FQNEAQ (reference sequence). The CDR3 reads CASSLAQGSMDEQFF. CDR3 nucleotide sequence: TGTGCCAGCAGCTTAGCCCAGGGGAGTATGGATGAGCAGTTCTTC.

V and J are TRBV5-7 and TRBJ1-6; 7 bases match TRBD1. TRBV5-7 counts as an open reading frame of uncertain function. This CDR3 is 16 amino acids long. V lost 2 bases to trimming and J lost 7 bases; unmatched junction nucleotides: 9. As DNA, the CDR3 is TGTGCCAGCAGCTTCAGTCGCGGGACAGCCAATTCACCCCTCCACTTT. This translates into CASSFSRGTANSPLHF.

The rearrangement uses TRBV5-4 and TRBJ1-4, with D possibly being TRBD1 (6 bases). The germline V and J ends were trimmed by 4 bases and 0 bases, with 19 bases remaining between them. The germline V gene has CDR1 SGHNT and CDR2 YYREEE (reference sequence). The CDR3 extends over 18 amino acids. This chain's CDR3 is CASSPMDSPSATNEKLFF. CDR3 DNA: TGTGCCAGCAGCCCGATGGACAGCCCCAGTGCAACTAATGAAAAACTGTTTTTT.

The DNA of the CDR3 is TGTGCCAGCACCTATTACTCCTCCTACGAGCAGTACTTC. This sequence encodes CASTYYSSYEQYF. The chain links TRBV11-2 to TRBJ2-7; D remains ambiguous. Trimming left V 7 bases short and J 0 bases short, with 10 bases between. Germline V gene sequence: CDR1 SGHAT, CDR2 FQNNGV. This CDR3 has 13 amino acids.

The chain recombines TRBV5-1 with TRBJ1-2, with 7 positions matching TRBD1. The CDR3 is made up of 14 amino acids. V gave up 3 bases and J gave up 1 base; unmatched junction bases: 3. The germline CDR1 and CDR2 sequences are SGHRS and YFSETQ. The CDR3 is CASSSGQLNYGYTF. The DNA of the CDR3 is TGCGCCAGCAGCTCGGGACAGCTTAACTATGGCTACACCTTC.

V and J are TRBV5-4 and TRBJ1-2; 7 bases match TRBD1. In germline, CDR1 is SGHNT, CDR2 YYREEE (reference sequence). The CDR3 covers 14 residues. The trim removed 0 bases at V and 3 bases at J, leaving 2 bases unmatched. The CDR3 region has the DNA TGTGCCAGCAGCTTGGGACAGGGTGACTATGGCTACACCTTC. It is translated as CASSLGQGDYGYTF.

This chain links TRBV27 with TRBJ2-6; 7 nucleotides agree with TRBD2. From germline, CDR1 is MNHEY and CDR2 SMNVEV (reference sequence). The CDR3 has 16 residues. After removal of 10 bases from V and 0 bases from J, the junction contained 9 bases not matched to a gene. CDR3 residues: CATKTSEGSGANVLTF. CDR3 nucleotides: TGTGCCACCAAAACTAGCGAGGGCTCTGGGGCCAACGTCCTGACTTTC.

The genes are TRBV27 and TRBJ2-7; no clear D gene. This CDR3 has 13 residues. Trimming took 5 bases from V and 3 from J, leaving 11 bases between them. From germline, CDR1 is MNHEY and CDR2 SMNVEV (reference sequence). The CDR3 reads CASSPSKDYEQYF. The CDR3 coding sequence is TGTGCCAGCAGTCCGTCTAAGGACTACGAGCAGTACTTC.

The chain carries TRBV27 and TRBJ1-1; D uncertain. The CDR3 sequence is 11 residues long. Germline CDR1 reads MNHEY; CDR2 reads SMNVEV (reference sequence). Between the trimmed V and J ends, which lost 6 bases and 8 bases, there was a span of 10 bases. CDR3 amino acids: CASSSFYEAFF. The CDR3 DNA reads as TGTGCCAGCAGCTCCTTTTACGAAGCTTTCTTT.